Sequencing of this T cell receptor (beta chain) was carried out in a study of patients and donors after allogeneic stem cell transplantation. MiXCR, run by TCRdb on the RT-PCR reads, gives a single entry per CDR3 protein. The sample has approximately 200,000 distinct CDR3 sequences; about 38% are singletons. This clonotype was counted only a few times. After removal of 5 bases from V and 3 bases from J, the junction contained 3 bases not matched to a gene. Germline V lookup: CDR1 SEHNR, CDR2 FQNEAQ (reference sequence). The CDR3 runs 14 residues. V usage is TRBV7-9 and J usage is TRBJ1-3; 8 positions match TRBD1. The source of this sequence is a human donor who was either an allogeneic HSCT recipient or a stem cell or donor lymphocyte infusion donor (not recorded which). It is not recorded whose cells these are; they may come from a transplant donor. The sequenced material came from blood, either unsorted or a sorted T cell fraction (not recorded which). CDR3 sequence: CASSLGTGGNTIYF. Here the CDR3 DNA reads TGTGCCAGCAGCCTCGGGACAGGTGGAAACACCATATATTTT.